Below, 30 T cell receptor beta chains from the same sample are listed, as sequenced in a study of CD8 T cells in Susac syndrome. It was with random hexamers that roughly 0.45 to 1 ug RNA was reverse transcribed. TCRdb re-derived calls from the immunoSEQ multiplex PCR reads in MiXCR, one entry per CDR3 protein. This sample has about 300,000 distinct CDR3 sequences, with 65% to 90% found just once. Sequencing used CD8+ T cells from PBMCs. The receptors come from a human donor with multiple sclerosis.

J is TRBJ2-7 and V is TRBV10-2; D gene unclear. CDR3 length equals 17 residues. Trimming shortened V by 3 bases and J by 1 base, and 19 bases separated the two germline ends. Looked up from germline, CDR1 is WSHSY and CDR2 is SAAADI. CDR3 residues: CASSETSVSPPSYEQYF. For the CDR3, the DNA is TGCGCCAGCAGTGAAACCAGCGTAAGTCCCCCGTCCTACGAGCAGTACTTC.

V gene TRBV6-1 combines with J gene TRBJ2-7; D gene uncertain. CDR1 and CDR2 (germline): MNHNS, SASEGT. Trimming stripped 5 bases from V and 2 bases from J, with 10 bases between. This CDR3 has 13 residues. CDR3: CASSIASPYEQYF. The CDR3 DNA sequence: TGTGCCAGCAGTATCGCCTCTCCCTACGAGCAGTACTTC.

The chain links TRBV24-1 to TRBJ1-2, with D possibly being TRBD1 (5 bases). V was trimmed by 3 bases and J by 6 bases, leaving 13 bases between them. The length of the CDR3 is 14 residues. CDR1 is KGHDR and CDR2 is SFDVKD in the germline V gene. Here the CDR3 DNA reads TGTGCCACCAGTGATGGAGGACATGTCGATGGCTACACCTTC. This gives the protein CATSDGGHVDGYTF.

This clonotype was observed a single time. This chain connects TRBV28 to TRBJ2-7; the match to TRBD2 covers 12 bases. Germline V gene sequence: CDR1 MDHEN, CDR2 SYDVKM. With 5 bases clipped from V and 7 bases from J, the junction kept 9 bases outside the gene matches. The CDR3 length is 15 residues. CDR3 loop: CASSPLAGGLGEQYF. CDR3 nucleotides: TGTGCCAGCAGTCCCCTAGCGGGAGGGCTGGGGGAGCAGTACTTC.

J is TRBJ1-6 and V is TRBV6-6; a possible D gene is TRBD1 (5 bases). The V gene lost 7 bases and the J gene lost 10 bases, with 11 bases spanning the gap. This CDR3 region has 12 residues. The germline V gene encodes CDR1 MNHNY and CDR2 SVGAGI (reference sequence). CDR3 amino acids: CASTRGVSPLHF. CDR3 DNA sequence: TGTGCCAGCACTCGAGGGGTATCACCCCTCCACTTT.

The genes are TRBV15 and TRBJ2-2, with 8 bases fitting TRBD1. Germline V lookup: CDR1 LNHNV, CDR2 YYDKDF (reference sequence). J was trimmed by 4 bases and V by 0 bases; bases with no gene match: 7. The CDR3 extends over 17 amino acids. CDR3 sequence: CATSRDWTGIGTGELFF. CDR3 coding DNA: TGTGCCACCAGCAGAGATTGGACAGGGATCGGCACCGGGGAGCTGTTTTTT.

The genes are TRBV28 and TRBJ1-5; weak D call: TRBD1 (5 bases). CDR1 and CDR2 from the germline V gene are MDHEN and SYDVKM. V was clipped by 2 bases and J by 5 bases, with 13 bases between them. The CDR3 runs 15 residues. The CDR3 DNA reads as TGTGCCAGCAGTTTAGTGGGACTCAATTATCAGCCCCAGCATTTT. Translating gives CASSLVGLNYQPQHF.

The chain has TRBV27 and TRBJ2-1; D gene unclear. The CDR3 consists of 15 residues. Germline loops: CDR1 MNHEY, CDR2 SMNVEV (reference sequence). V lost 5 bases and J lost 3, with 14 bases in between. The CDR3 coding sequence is TGTGCCAGCAGTCCCGGGCTCCCTATCTACAATGAGCAGTTCTTC. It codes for CASSPGLPIYNEQFF.

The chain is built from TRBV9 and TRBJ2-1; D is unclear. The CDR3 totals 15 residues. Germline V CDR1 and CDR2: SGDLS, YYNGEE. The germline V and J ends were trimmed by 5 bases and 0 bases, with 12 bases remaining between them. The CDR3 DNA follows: TGTGCCAGCAGGGCTGGCATGAGCTCCTACAATGAGCAGTTCTTC. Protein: CASRAGMSSYNEQFF. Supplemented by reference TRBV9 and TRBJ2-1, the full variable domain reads DSGVTQTPKHLITATGQRVTLRCSPRSGDLSVYWYQQSLDQGLQFLIQYYNGEERAKGNILERFSAQQFPDLHSELNLSSLELGDSALYFCASRAGMSSYNEQFFGPGTRLTVL.

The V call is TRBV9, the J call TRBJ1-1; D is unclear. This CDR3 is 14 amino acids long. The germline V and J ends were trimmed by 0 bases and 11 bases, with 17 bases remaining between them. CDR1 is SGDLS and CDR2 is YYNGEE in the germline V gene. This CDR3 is CASSVASGFDEAFF. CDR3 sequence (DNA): TGTGCCAGCAGCGTAGCGTCGGGATTTGACGAGGCTTTCTTT.

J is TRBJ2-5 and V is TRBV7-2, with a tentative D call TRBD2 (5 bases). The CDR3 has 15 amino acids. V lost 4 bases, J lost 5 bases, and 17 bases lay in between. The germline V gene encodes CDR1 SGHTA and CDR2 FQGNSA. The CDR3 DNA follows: TGTGCCAGCAGCTCGGCCAGGTTGGGAGACGAGACCCAGTACTTC. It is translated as CASSSARLGDETQYF. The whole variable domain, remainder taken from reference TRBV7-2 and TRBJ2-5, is GAGVSQSPSNKVTEKGKDVELRCDPISGHTALYWYRQSLGQGLEFLIYFQGNSAPDKSGLPSDRFSAERTGGSVSTLTIQRTQQEDSAVYLCASSSARLGDETQYFGPGTRLLVL.

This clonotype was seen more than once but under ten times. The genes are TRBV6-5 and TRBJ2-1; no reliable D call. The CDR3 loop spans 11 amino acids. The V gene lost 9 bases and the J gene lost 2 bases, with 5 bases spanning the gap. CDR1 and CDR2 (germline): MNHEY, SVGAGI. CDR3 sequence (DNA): TGTGCCAGTACAACCTACAATGAGCAGTTCTTC. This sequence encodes CASTTYNEQFF.

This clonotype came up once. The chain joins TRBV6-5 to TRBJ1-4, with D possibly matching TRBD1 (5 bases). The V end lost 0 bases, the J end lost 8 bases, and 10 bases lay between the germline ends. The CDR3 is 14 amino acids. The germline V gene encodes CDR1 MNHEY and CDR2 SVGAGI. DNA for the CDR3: TGTGCCAGCAGTTACTCGATAGGGGACGAAAAACTGTTTTTT. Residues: CASSYSIGDEKLFF.

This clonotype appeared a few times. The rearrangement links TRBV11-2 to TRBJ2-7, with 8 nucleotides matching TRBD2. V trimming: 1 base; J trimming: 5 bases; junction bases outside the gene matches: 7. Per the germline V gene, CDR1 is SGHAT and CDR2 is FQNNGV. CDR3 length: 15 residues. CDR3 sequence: CASSLVQRENHEQYF. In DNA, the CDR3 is TGTGCCAGCAGCTTAGTTCAGCGGGAGAACCACGAGCAGTACTTC.

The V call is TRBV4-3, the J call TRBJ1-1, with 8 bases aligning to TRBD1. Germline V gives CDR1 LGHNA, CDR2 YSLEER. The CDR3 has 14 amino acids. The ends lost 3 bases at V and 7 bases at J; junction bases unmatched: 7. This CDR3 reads CASSQLTGAGEAFF. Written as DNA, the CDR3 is TGCGCCAGCAGCCAGTTGACAGGGGCGGGTGAAGCTTTCTTT.

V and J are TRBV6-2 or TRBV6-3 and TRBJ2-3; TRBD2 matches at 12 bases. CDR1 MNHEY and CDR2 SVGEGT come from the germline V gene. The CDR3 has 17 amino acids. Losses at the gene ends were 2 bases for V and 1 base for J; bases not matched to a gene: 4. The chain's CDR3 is CASSYPGLAGRTDTQYF. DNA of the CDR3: TGTGCCAGCAGTTACCCAGGACTAGCGGGGCGCACAGATACGCAGTATTTT.

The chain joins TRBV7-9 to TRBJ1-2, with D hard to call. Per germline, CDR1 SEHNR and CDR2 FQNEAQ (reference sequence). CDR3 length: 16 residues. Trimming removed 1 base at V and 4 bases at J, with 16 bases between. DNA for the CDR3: TGTGCCAGCAGCTTAGGGCCACGGGGAGGGATCTATGGCTACACCTTC. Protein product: CASSLGPRGGIYGYTF.

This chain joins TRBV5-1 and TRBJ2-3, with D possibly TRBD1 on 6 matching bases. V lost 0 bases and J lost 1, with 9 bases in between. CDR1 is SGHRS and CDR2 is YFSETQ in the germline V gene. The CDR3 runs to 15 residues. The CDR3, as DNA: TGCGCCAGCAGCTTGGCCTCAGGGGGCACAGATACGCAGTATTTT. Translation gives CASSLASGGTDTQYF.

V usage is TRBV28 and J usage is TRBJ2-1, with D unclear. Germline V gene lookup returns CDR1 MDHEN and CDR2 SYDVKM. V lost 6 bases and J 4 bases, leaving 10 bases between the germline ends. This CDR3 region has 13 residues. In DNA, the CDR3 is TGTGCCAGCAGCCCTGCGAATTACAATGAGCAGTTCTTC. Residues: CASSPANYNEQFF.

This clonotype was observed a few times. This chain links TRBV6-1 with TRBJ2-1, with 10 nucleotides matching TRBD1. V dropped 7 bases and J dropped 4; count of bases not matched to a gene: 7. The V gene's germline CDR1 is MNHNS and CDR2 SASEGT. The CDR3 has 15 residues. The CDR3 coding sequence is TGTGCCAGCACCTGGGGACAGGGGCTTTACAATGAGCAGTTCTTC. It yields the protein CASTWGQGLYNEQFF.

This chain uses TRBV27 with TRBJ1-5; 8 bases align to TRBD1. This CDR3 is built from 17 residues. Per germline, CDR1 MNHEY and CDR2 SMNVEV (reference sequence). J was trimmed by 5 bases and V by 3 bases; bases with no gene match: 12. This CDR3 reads CASSFRARGPSDQPQHF. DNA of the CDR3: TGTGCCAGCAGTTTTCGTGCCAGGGGGCCGTCCGATCAGCCCCAGCATTTT.

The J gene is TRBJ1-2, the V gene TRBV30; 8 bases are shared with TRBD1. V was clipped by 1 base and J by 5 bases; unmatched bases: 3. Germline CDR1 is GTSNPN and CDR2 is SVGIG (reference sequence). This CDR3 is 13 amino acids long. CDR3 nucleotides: TGTGCCTGGAGTGATCAGGGGGCTTATGGCTACACCTTC. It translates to CAWSDQGAYGYTF. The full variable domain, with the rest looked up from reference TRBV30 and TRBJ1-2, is SQTIHQWPATLVQPVGSPLSLECTVEGTSNPNLYWYRQAAGRGLQLLFYSVGIGQISSEVPQNLSASRPQDRQFILSSKKLLLSDSGFYLCAWSDQGAYGYTFGSGTRLTVV.

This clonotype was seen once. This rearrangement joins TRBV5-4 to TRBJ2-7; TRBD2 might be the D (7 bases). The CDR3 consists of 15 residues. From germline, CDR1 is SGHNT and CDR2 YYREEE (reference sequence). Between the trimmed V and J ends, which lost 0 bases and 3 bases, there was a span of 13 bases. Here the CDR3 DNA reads TGTGCCAGCAGCTTGGGTGTGGGAGGGGGCTACGAGCAGTACTTC. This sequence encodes CASSLGVGGGYEQYF.

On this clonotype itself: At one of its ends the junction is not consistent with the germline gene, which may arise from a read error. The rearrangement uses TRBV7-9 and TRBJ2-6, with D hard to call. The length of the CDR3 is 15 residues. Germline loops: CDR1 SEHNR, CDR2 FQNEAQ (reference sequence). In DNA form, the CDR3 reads TGTGCCAACAGCTTAAGTCTCTCTGGGGCCAACGTCCTGACTTTC. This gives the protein CANSLSLSGANVLTF.

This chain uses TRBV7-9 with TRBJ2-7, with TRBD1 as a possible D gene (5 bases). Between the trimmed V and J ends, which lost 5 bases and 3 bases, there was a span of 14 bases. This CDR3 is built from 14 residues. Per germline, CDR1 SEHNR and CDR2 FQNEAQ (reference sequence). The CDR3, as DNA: TGTGCCAGCAGCATGACAGAGCTTATCTACGAGCAGTACTTC. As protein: CASSMTELIYEQYF.

The DNA of the CDR3 is TGTGCCAGCAGTTGGGACAGGACTAATGAAAAACTGTTTTTT. Translation: CASSWDRTNEKLFF. The rearrangement joins TRBV28 to TRBJ1-4, with 8 bases matching TRBD1. The CDR3 is made up of 14 amino acids. V was clipped by 4 bases and J by 2 bases; unmatched bases: 0. Germline V CDR1 and CDR2: MDHEN, SYDVKM.

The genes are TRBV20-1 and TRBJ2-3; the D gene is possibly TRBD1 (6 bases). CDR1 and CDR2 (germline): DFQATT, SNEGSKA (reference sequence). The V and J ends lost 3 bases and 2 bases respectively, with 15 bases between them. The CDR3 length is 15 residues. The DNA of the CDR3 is TGCAGTGCTAGGCCCCTACAGGGCCCCACAGATACGCAGTATTTT. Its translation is CSARPLQGPTDTQYF.

The CDR3 region has the DNA TGTGCCAGCAGTCGAGTACCCGGGGTGCTGGACACTGAAGCTTTCTTT. This encodes CASSRVPGVLDTEAFF. The chain couples TRBV6-1 to TRBJ1-1; D is ambiguous. The CDR3 has 16 residues. Germline CDR1 reads MNHNS; CDR2 reads SASEGT. Trimming took 5 bases from V and 3 from J, leaving 19 bases between them.

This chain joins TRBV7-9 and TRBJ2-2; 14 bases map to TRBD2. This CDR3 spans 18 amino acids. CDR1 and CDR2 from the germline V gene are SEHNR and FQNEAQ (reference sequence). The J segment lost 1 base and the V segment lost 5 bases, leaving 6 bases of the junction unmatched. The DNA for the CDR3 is TGTGCCAGCAGCACGACTAGCGGGAGGGCTAAGAACACCGGGGAGCTGTTTTTT. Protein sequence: CASSTTSGRAKNTGELFF.

The DNA for the CDR3 is TGTGCCAGCAGCCTCGACGGGGCGGGAGCTTACAATGAGCAGTTCTTC. This sequence encodes CASSLDGAGAYNEQFF. This sequence joins TRBV7-8 and TRBJ2-1, with TRBD2 matching 7 bases. This CDR3 region has 16 residues. From germline, CDR1 is SGHVS and CDR2 FQNEAQ. V shed 5 bases, J shed 4 bases, and the junction held 11 bases outside the gene matches. The complete variable domain, with remaining parts taken from reference TRBV7-8 and TRBJ2-1, reads GAGVSQSPRYKVAKRGQDVALRCDPISGHVSLFWYQQALGQGPEFLTYFQNEAQLDKSGLPSDRFFAERPEGSVSTLKIQRTQQEDSAVYLCASSLDGAGAYNEQFFGPGTRLTVL.